These T cell receptor beta chains were read from a single sample in a study of beta chain features in type 1 diabetes. Method: immunoSEQ multiplex PCR; TCRdb's copy keeps in-frame clones and lacks some. The data contain roughly 26,000 clones, about 52% of them singletons. Sequenced material: stem cell memory CD4+ T cells from blood. Receptors originate from a man aged 25 to 40 with type 1 diabetes. Both conserved end residues are trimmed from each CDR3.

v_gene	j_gene	CDR3aa
TRBV5-4	TRBJ1-6	ASSLGPRGPNSPLH
TRBV6-5	TRBJ2-7	ASSTRTSGSNEQY
TRBV11-2	TRBJ2-7	ASSLLSGDLD
TRBV5-1	TRBJ2-2	ASSLPGGNTGELF
TRBV7-8	TRBJ1-5	ASSRGGSGNQPQH
TRBV18	TRBJ2-5	ASSPRRAGGQETQY
TRBV6-6	TRBJ2-1	ASSPADEQF
TRBV19	TRBJ2-2	ASGKDRGRDTGELF
TRBV5-6	TRBJ2-3	ASSLGGTSGTDTQY
TRBV5-8	TRBJ2-1	ASSPRTSGFHEQF
TRBV19	TRBJ1-1	ASSADRDTEAF
TRBV6-1	TRBJ1-2	ASSERSPYGYT
TRBV7-8	TRBJ2-5	ASSLARHPQETQY
TRBV29-1	TRBJ2-4	SVEDRQGLAKNIQY
TRBV10-3	TRBJ1-5	AISDSGDRVNQPQH
TRBV5-5	TRBJ1-2	ASSLVDSNYGYT
TRBV19	TRBJ1-2	ASSHAPDYGYT
TRBV6-1	TRBJ1-1	ASGQGNRAF
TRBV5-4	TRBJ2-1	ASSPGLAGSVEQF
TRBV6-1	TRBJ1-6	ASLLDRTLNSPLH
TRBV7-2	TRBJ2-5	ASSLTGAQETQY
TRBV5-8	TRBJ1-5	ASSPGTLGNQPQH
TRBV15	TRBJ2-3	ATSTRNTQY
TRBV5-1	TRBJ2-3	ASSLGRAGDTQY
TRBV9	TRBJ2-3	ASSVGNSGTDTQY
TRBV27	TRBJ1-2	ASSLRQGTTSNYGYT
TRBV5-5	TRBJ1-1	ASSSHRDTEAF
TRBV18	TRBJ2-7	ASSPPMGLAGGTYEQY
TRBV6-5	TRBJ1-4	ASSYSQGTNEKLF
TRBV2	TRBJ2-2	ASGAGANTGELF
TRBV25-1	TRBJ1-5	ASSATGDVQPQH